The 28 T cell receptor beta chains below all came from one sample that was sequenced in a study of cytomegalovirus exposure and HLA in healthy donors. The primer mix had 60 Vbeta and 13 Jbeta primers. Profiled with immunoSEQ multiplex PCR; TCRdb holds only in-frame clones, not every one. The sample records about 160,000 clones, approximately 80% being singletons. The sample comprised PBMCs. Receptor source: a boy aged 2 to 10 in good health and CMV-seronegative.

The gene calls are TRBV9 and TRBJ1-2; 9 bases line up with TRBD1. Germline loops: CDR1 SGDLS, CDR2 YYNGEE. The ends lost 3 bases at V and 14 bases at J; junction bases unmatched: 14. The CDR3 is made up of 14 amino acids. For the CDR3, the DNA is TGTGCCAGCAGCGCGACCGGGACAGGGACTTCGGAAACCTTC. This sequence encodes CASSATGTGTSETF. Full variable domain (remainder filled in from reference TRBV9 and TRBJ1-2): DSGVTQTPKHLITATGQRVTLRCSPRSGDLSVYWYQQSLDQGLQFLIQYYNGEERAKGNILERFSAQQFPDLHSELNLSSLELGDSALYFCASSATGTGTSETFGSGTRLTVV.

This rearrangement joins TRBV4-1 to TRBJ2-7, with D uncertain. CDR1 and CDR2 (germline): MGHRA, YSYEKL. The CDR3 length is 15 residues. The ends were cut back, 1 base at V and 7 bases at J, with 17 bases in the middle. Here the CDR3 reads CASSQAPSEWREQYF. The DNA of the CDR3 is TGCGCCAGCAGCCAAGCCCCTAGTGAGTGGCGTGAGCAGTACTTC.

The rearrangement links TRBV4-1 to TRBJ1-5; D possibly corresponds to TRBD1 (5 bases). CDR3 length: 15 residues. Germline V gene sequence: CDR1 MGHRA, CDR2 YSYEKL. The V gene lost 0 bases and the J gene lost 2 bases, with 8 bases spanning the gap. The CDR3 bases are TGCGCCAGCAGCCAAGACGGGGGACGCAATCAGCCCCAGCATTTT. This codes for CASSQDGGRNQPQHF.

Comments on this clone: This sample includes further DNA sequences coding for the same CDR3. The chain links TRBV30 to TRBJ1-5; D is unclear. Germline V gene lookup returns CDR1 GTSNPN and CDR2 SVGIG (reference sequence). The CDR3 has 13 residues. V shed 0 bases and J shed 4 bases, with 7 bases lying between them. The CDR3 protein is CAWSVTGNQPQHF. Here the CDR3 DNA reads TGTGCCTGGAGTGTTACGGGGAATCAGCCCCAGCATTTT.

This CDR3 reads CASSEGGDDYGYTF. The CDR3 DNA reads TGTGCCAGCAGTGAAGGGGGGGATGACTATGGCTACACCTTC. The gene calls are TRBV2 and TRBJ1-2, with D possibly being TRBD1 (5 bases). Germline CDR1 reads SNHLY; CDR2 reads FYNNEI. This CDR3 has 14 residues. The ends were cut back, 1 base at V and 3 bases at J, with 9 bases in the middle.

The J gene is TRBJ1-1, the V gene TRBV6-5; D is perhaps TRBD1 (5 bases). This CDR3 contains 15 residues. The germline CDR1 and CDR2 sequences are MNHEY and SVGAGI. The V end lost 2 bases, the J end lost 2 bases, and 12 bases lay between the germline ends. Written as DNA, the CDR3 is TGTGCCAGCAGTTACGGGGGACTGACCAACACTGAAGCTTTCTTT. This translates into CASSYGGLTNTEAFF.

This clone was seen only a few times. The chain employs TRBV6-5 and TRBJ1-2, with D perhaps TRBD1 (5 bases). The CDR3 sequence is 13 residues long. Germline V lookup: CDR1 MNHEY, CDR2 SVGAGI. V was shortened by 2 bases and J by 4 bases, with 8 bases between the two germline ends. The CDR3 loop reads CASSYRQGYGYTF. The CDR3 DNA reads TGTGCCAGCAGTTACAGGCAGGGCTATGGCTACACCTTC.

The chain uses TRBV4-1 and TRBJ2-1, with TRBD1 matching over 7 bases. This CDR3 is built from 16 residues. Germline V lookup: CDR1 MGHRA, CDR2 YSYEKL. The trim removed 5 bases at V and 5 bases at J, leaving 12 bases unmatched. The CDR3 here is CASSTSGTATHNEQFF. DNA of the CDR3: TGCGCCAGCAGCACCTCCGGGACAGCAACCCACAATGAGCAGTTCTTC.

The chain employs TRBV6-5 and TRBJ2-2; TRBD1 matches at 7 bases. Germline values: CDR1 MNHEY, CDR2 SVGAGI. CDR3 size: 14 residues. V shed 10 bases and J 7 bases; nucleotides not matched to a gene: 12. The CDR3 DNA reads TGTGCCACCCTGACCTGGGACAGTCACGGGGAGCTGTTTTTT. Translated, it gives CATLTWDSHGELFF.

The chain links TRBV30 to TRBJ1-1; TRBD1 agrees at 8 bases. V was clipped by 4 bases and J by 1 base; unmatched bases: 8. CDR1 is GTSNPN and CDR2 is SVGIG in the germline V gene (reference sequence). The CDR3 covers 15 residues. The CDR3 coding sequence is TGTGCCTGGATGGGTAAAGGACAGGGGAACACTGAAGCTTTCTTT. Translated, it gives CAWMGKGQGNTEAFF.

This chain uses TRBV27 with TRBJ1-1; D is perhaps TRBD1 (6 bases). The CDR3 runs to 14 residues. Germline CDR1 reads MNHEY; CDR2 reads SMNVEV (reference sequence). V gave up 6 bases and J gave up 1 base, with 12 bases separating them. The CDR3 nucleotides read TGTGCCAGCAGAGTGGGGACACCGAACACTGAAGCTTTCTTT. Protein: CASRVGTPNTEAFF.

V gene TRBV6-5 combines with J gene TRBJ2-3, with a weak D call TRBD2 (5 bases). The CDR3 is made up of 15 amino acids. Deletions cut 9 bases from V and 4 bases from J, with 20 bases between. Germline-derived CDR1 and CDR2 are MNHEY and SVGAGI. CDR3 nucleotide sequence: TGTGCCAGTCAGATTGGACTCGAGTCTTCAGATACGCAGTATTTT. Translated: CASQIGLESSDTQYF.

The V gene is TRBV9, the J gene TRBJ2-1; TRBD1 matches at 7 bases. Trimming took 6 bases from V and 0 from J; bases not matched to a gene: 6. Germline CDR1 is SGDLS and CDR2 is YYNGEE. The CDR3 has 15 residues. CDR3 sequence reads: CASTGGDSSYNEQFF. The CDR3 nucleotides read TGTGCCAGCACTGGTGGGGACAGCTCCTACAATGAGCAGTTCTTC.

V is TRBV18 and J is TRBJ2-7; tentative D call: TRBD1 (6 bases). Germline V gene data show CDR1 as KGHSH and CDR2 as LQKENI. This CDR3 region has 16 residues. The V end was cut by 2 bases, the J end by 1 base, with 15 bases between. This chain's CDR3 is CASSPRQDRFSYEQYF. CDR3 in DNA: TGTGCCAGCTCACCAAGGCAGGACAGATTTTCCTACGAGCAGTACTTC.

The chain recombines TRBV5-6 with TRBJ2-7, with 9 nucleotides matching TRBD1. Trimming cost V 2 bases and J 2 bases; bases outside gene matches: 5. Germline lookup yields CDR1 SGHDT and CDR2 YYEEEE. The CDR3 is 15 residues long. CDR3 amino acids: CASSFFDRGTYEQYV. CDR3 DNA: TGTGCCAGCAGCTTCTTCGACAGGGGGACCTACGAGCAGTACGTC.

The chain recombines TRBV11-2 with TRBJ2-3; 7 nucleotides line up with TRBD1. The germline CDR1 and CDR2 sequences are SGHAT and FQNNGV. The CDR3 totals 17 residues. V was pared by 5 bases and J by 2 bases, with 13 bases of the junction left unmatched. CDR3 in DNA: TGTGCCAGCAGCCCTCGGACAGGCCCAATCACCACAGATACGCAGTATTTT. It is translated as CASSPRTGPITTDTQYF.

The chain is built from TRBV7-9 and TRBJ2-1; 8 bases fit TRBD2. V lost 7 bases to trimming and J lost 7 bases; unmatched junction nucleotides: 12. Germline V lookup: CDR1 SEHNR, CDR2 FQNEAQ (reference sequence). The CDR3 length is 15 residues. The DNA for the CDR3 is TGTGCCAGCATCTCTACGGGAGGGCCATTAAATGAGCAGTTCTTC. Translated, it gives CASISTGGPLNEQFF.

V gene TRBV19 combines with J gene TRBJ1-1; D might be TRBD1 (5 bases). From germline, CDR1 is LNHDA and CDR2 SQIVND (reference sequence). The CDR3 totals 13 residues. Trimming took 7 bases from V and 3 from J, leaving 12 bases between them. The CDR3: CASTDQGYTEAFF. The CDR3 DNA reads as TGTGCCAGTACTGATCAGGGTTACACTGAAGCTTTCTTT.

This rearrangement joins TRBV30 to TRBJ1-3; D is ambiguous. The CDR3 is made up of 15 amino acids. Germline assignment: CDR1 GTSNPN and CDR2 SVGIG (reference sequence). Trimming shortened V by 1 base and J by 0 bases, and 10 bases separated the two germline ends. The CDR3 DNA follows: TGTGCCTGGAGTGCCCGTCGGGACTCTGGAAACACCATATATTTT. This translates into CAWSARRDSGNTIYF.

Details on this clone: Other nucleotide sequences from this sample produce the same CDR3. V gene TRBV28 combines with J gene TRBJ1-5; a possible D gene is TRBD1 (5 bases). CDR1 is MDHEN and CDR2 is SYDVKM in the germline V gene. V was trimmed by 3 bases and J by 5 bases, leaving 11 bases between them. The CDR3 length is 14 residues. CDR3 residues: CASSLGQGDQPQHF. The CDR3 DNA sequence: TGTGCCAGCAGTTTGGGGCAGGGCGATCAGCCCCAGCATTTT.

The rearrangement uses TRBV7-3 and TRBJ2-7; the match to TRBD2 covers 10 bases. The CDR3 contains 13 residues. The V segment lost 2 bases and the J segment 6 bases; nucleotides outside the gene matches: 1. Germline CDR1 is SGHTA and CDR2 is FQGTGA. The CDR3 loop reads CASSLLAGVEQYF. CDR3 coding DNA: TGTGCCAGCAGCTTACTAGCGGGAGTCGAGCAGTACTTC.

This clone was seen only once. The chain recombines TRBV21-1 with TRBJ2-7; the listed D gene, TRBD2, was not tested against the DNA. TRBV21-1 is a known pseudogene. The CDR3 is 16 residues long. The DNA of the CDR3 is TGTGCCAGCATAGGTCGCATAGCGGGGGTTACCTACGAGCAGTACGTC. Translation: CASIGRIAGVTYEQYV.

This clone was observed a few times. The chain links TRBV5-1 to TRBJ2-3; a weak D match, TRBD1 (7 bases). The V gene's germline CDR1 is SGHRS and CDR2 YFSETQ. This CDR3 region has 17 residues. V was clipped by 3 bases and J by 0 bases, with 17 bases between them. Here the CDR3 DNA reads TGCGCCAGCAGCTGGCGGGGACAGACCTTTAGCACAGATACGCAGTATTTT. Protein: CASSWRGQTFSTDTQYF.

The rearrangement joins TRBV15 to TRBJ2-1, with TRBD2 matching 12 bases. Trimming took 2 bases from V and 1 from J; bases not matched to a gene: 9. The CDR3 sequence is 19 residues long. The germline V gene has CDR1 LNHNV and CDR2 YYDKDF (reference sequence). The DNA of the CDR3 is TGTGCCACCAGCAGAAAACTACTAGCGGGAGGCTGGTCCTACAATGAGCAGTTCTTC. This encodes CATSRKLLAGGWSYNEQFF.

This chain uses TRBV10-3 with TRBJ2-7; 7 bases are shared with TRBD1. V trimming: 5 bases; J trimming: 0 bases; junction bases outside the gene matches: 1. The CDR3 covers 13 residues. Per the germline V gene, CDR1 is ENHRY and CDR2 is SYGVKD. The CDR3 region is CAISRDSSYEQYV. As DNA, the CDR3 is TGTGCCATCAGTCGGGACAGCTCCTACGAGCAGTACGTC.

The chain joins TRBV10-3 to TRBJ2-3; D is unclear. This CDR3 has 12 residues. Trimming pared 6 bases from V and 0 bases from J, leaving 4 bases between. Germline CDR1 reads ENHRY; CDR2 reads SYGVKD. The DNA of the CDR3 is TGTGCCATCAGCTCCAGCACAGATACGCAGTATTTT. It is translated as CAISSSTDTQYF.

V and J are TRBV30 and TRBJ2-4; perhaps TRBD1 as D (5 bases). This CDR3 is built from 15 residues. Deletions cut 2 bases from V and 0 bases from J, with 11 bases between. From germline, CDR1 is GTSNPN and CDR2 SVGIG (reference sequence). For the CDR3, the DNA is TGTGCCTGGAGTCAAGGACATATAGCCAAAAACATTCAGTACTTC. Protein: CAWSQGHIAKNIQYF.

The chain is built from TRBV6-1 and TRBJ2-7, with D perhaps TRBD2 (5 bases). V gave up 10 bases and J gave up 4 bases, with 14 bases separating them. Germline CDR1 and CDR2: MNHNS and SASEGT. The CDR3 extends over 12 amino acids. The CDR3 sequence is CATGSLGYEQYF. CDR3 DNA: TGTGCCACGGGGAGCCTGGGATACGAGCAGTACTTC.